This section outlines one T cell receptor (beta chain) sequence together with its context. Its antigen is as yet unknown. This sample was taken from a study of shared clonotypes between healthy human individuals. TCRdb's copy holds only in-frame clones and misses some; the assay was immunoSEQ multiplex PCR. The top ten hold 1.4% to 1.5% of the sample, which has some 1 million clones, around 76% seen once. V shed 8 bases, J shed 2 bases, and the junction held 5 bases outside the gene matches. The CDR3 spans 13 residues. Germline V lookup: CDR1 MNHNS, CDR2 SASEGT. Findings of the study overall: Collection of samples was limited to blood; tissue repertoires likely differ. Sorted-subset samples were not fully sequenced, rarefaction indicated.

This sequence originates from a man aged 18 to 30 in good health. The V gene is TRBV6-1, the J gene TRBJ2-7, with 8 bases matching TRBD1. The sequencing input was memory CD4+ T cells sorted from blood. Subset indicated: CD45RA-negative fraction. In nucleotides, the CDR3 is TGTGCCAGCGACAGGGGAGAGGCCTACGAGCAGTACTTC. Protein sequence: CASDRGEAYEQYF.